Presented here are 30 T cell receptor beta chains from one specimen sequenced in a study of T cell changes during pregnancy in multiple sclerosis (dated by TCRdb to the late 2010s). Receptor amplification or capture employed the immunoSEQ multiplex PCR assay. The immuneACCESS repertoire file appears here via TCRdb, limited to in-frame rearrangements. These files lack a portion of the clones; in checked studies, under half of the deficit traces to unresolved V genes, and the cause of the others is not known. Counted in this sample were 55,000 to 80,000 clones; about 93% of them appeared once. Of the sample, about 3% is held by the ten largest clones. The source was CD8+ T cells from peripheral blood mononuclear cells, collected in the second trimester of pregnancy. Source of these receptors: a female donor with multiple sclerosis, enrolled in a pregnancy study.

The chain recombines TRBV4-1 with TRBJ2-7; 9 bases match TRBD2. The CDR3 is 15 amino acids. Per the germline V gene, CDR1 is MGHRA and CDR2 is YSYEKL. V lost 5 bases and J lost 3; bases outside the gene matches: 8. The CDR3 loop reads CASSFSPAGGYEQYF. DNA for the CDR3: TGCGCCAGCAGCTTCTCCCCAGCGGGAGGCTACGAGCAGTACTTC.

The J gene is TRBJ1-1, the V gene TRBV5-6; D is perhaps TRBD1 (6 bases). The germline V gene has CDR1 SGHDT and CDR2 YYEEEE. V was shortened by 4 bases and J by 2 bases, with 12 bases between the two germline ends. The CDR3 contains 14 residues. DNA for the CDR3: TGTGCCAGCAGCGGACAGACCGTTAACACTGAAGCTTTCTTT. This encodes CASSGQTVNTEAFF.

The chain combines TRBV5-8 with TRBJ1-2; a weak D match, TRBD1 (6 bases). Germline V gives CDR1 SGHTS, CDR2 YDEGEE. V shed 5 bases and J shed 4 bases, with 15 bases lying between them. CDR3 length: 14 amino acids. Here the CDR3 reads CASRLPTGLYGYTF. The CDR3 nucleotides read TGTGCCAGCAGATTGCCTACAGGGCTCTATGGCTACACCTTC.

Of note for this clone: The same CDR3 arises from other DNA sequences in this sample as well. The chain couples TRBV30 to TRBJ2-7; D might be TRBD1 (5 bases). Germline loops: CDR1 GTSNPN, CDR2 SVGIG (reference sequence). The CDR3 extends over 13 amino acids. The V end lost 0 bases, the J end lost 4 bases, and 10 bases lay between the germline ends. CDR3 in amino acids: CAWSVGQGYEQYF. As DNA, the CDR3 is TGTGCCTGGAGTGTTGGGCAGGGTTACGAGCAGTACTTC.

This clone showed up just once. The chain combines TRBV28 with TRBJ2-7, with a possible D match to TRBD1 (6 bases). Germline lookup yields CDR1 MDHEN and CDR2 SYDVKM. Trimming stripped 6 bases from V and 3 bases from J, with 24 bases between. This CDR3 contains 17 residues. For the CDR3, the DNA is TGTGCCAGCAGCACCAGAACAGGGTATTCATTAATCTACGAGCAGTACTTC. Its translation is CASSTRTGYSLIYEQYF.

This chain links TRBV4-1 with TRBJ2-7, with D possibly TRBD1 on 6 matching bases. The CDR3 covers 17 residues. The V and J ends lost 1 base and 0 bases respectively, with 16 bases between them. The V gene's germline CDR1 is MGHRA and CDR2 YSYEKL. CDR3 coding DNA: TGCGCCAGCAGCCAAGTCACCCTACAGGGTAGCTCCTACGAGCAGTACTTC. It specifies CASSQVTLQGSSYEQYF.

The chain employs TRBV7-8 and TRBJ1-1; D is possibly TRBD1 (5 bases). CDR3 length equals 12 residues. Germline values: CDR1 SGHVS, CDR2 FQNEAQ. V was shortened by 8 bases and J by 4 bases, with 11 bases between the two germline ends. CDR3 sequence: CASGGGSTEAFF. The CDR3 DNA is TGTGCCAGCGGGGGGGGTAGCACTGAAGCTTTCTTT.

V gene TRBV5-6 combines with J gene TRBJ2-7, with D unclear. V dropped 0 bases and J dropped 4 bases, with 11 bases sitting between them. The V gene's germline CDR1 is SGHDT and CDR2 YYEEEE. This CDR3 is 14 amino acids long. The CDR3 loop reads CASSLAQETYEQYF. CDR3 nucleotides: TGTGCCAGCAGCTTGGCACAAGAGACTTACGAGCAGTACTTC.

V is TRBV27 and J is TRBJ2-7, with D possibly matching TRBD1 (7 bases). The CDR3 contains 14 residues. The germline V and J ends were trimmed by 3 bases and 3 bases, with 12 bases remaining between them. The germline CDR1 and CDR2 sequences are MNHEY and SMNVEV (reference sequence). CDR3 loop: CASSLAGQIYEQYF. Written as DNA, the CDR3 is TGTGCCAGCAGTTTGGCGGGACAGATCTACGAGCAGTACTTC.

This chain links TRBV29-1 with TRBJ1-1, with D possibly TRBD1 on 6 matching bases. Germline V gene sequence: CDR1 SQVTM, CDR2 ANQGSEA. The ends were cut back, 6 bases at V and 4 bases at J, with 15 bases in the middle. The length of the CDR3 is 13 residues. In nucleotides, the CDR3 is TGCAGCGTCGACCAGGGAGGGGGCACTGAAGCTTTCTTT. Its translation: CSVDQGGGTEAFF.

The V call is TRBV28, the J call TRBJ2-7, with TRBD1 matching 7 bases. Germline assignment: CDR1 MDHEN and CDR2 SYDVKM. V gave up 7 bases and J gave up 5 bases; unmatched junction bases: 8. This CDR3 is 13 amino acids long. The CDR3 DNA sequence: TGTGCCAGCACCAAGACAGGGACCCACGAGCAGTACTTC. Translation: CASTKTGTHEQYF.

V gene TRBV27 combines with J gene TRBJ2-7; 8 nucleotides agree with TRBD1. CDR1 MNHEY and CDR2 SMNVEV come from the germline V gene (reference sequence). The CDR3 sequence is 13 residues long. Trimming at V came to 5 bases and at J to 5 bases, leaving 5 bases not matched to a gene. This chain's CDR3 is CASSPQTGDEQYF. CDR3 DNA sequence: TGTGCCAGCAGTCCTCAGACAGGGGACGAGCAGTACTTC.

The CDR3 sequence is CSVATGQSQPQHF. CDR3 DNA: TGCAGCGTCGCGACAGGGCAAAGTCAGCCCCAGCATTTT. The chain employs TRBV29-1 and TRBJ1-5; 7 bases fit TRBD1. The CDR3 extends over 13 amino acids. In germline, CDR1 is SQVTM, CDR2 ANQGSEA. V lost 6 bases, J lost 6 bases, and 8 bases stayed unmatched.

The rearrangement links TRBV27 to TRBJ2-3, with D possibly being TRBD1 (5 bases). Trimming shortened V by 5 bases and J by 1 base, and 13 bases separated the two germline ends. This CDR3 is built from 15 residues. Per the germline V gene, CDR1 is MNHEY and CDR2 is SMNVEV (reference sequence). In nucleotides, the CDR3 is TGTGCCAGCAGTCTCCGGACACCTCGCACAGATACGCAGTATTTT. Residues: CASSLRTPRTDTQYF.

The V and J genes are TRBV7-6 and TRBJ2-2; a weak D match, TRBD2 (5 bases). This CDR3 has 17 amino acids. Trimming left V 3 bases short and J 1 base short, with 15 bases between. Germline CDR1 reads SGHVS; CDR2 reads FNYEAQ. The CDR3 protein is CASSFIMLAKNTGELFF. The CDR3 bases are TGTGCCAGCAGCTTTATAATGCTAGCTAAGAACACCGGGGAGCTGTTTTTT.

This clone was counted a single time. The V gene is TRBV18, the J gene TRBJ2-2; TRBD1 aligns across 8 bases. The V and J ends lost 0 bases and 2 bases, in that order; junction bases with no gene match: 5. There are 17 residues in the CDR3. From germline, CDR1 is KGHSH and CDR2 LQKENI. This CDR3 is CASSPPGDRINTGELFF. The CDR3 bases are TGTGCCAGCTCACCACCGGGGGACAGGATCAACACCGGGGAGCTGTTTTTT.

The chain couples TRBV6-6 to TRBJ2-1, with a tentative D call TRBD2 (5 bases). With 7 bases removed from V and 15 bases from J, the gap between germline ends came to 22 bases. Germline CDR1 reads MNHNY; CDR2 reads SVGAGI (reference sequence). The CDR3 runs to 13 residues. CDR3 region: CASNPGERVSLFF. The CDR3 region has the DNA TGTGCCAGCAACCCTGGTGAGAGGGTAAGCCTGTTCTTC.

The rearrangement joins TRBV6-1 to TRBJ2-1, with 16 nucleotides matching TRBD2. Germline values: CDR1 MNHNS, CDR2 SASEGT. The V gene end was trimmed by 4 bases and the J gene end by 8 bases; junction bases not matched to a gene: 2. The CDR3 is made up of 15 amino acids. This CDR3 is CASSVGLAGGDEQFF. CDR3 nucleotide sequence: TGTGCCAGCAGTGTGGGACTAGCGGGAGGGGATGAGCAGTTCTTC.

This sequence joins TRBV5-1 and TRBJ2-1, with D possibly being TRBD1 (6 bases). Per germline, CDR1 SGHRS and CDR2 YFSETQ. Trimming removed 7 bases at V and 8 bases at J, with 19 bases between. The CDR3 runs 14 residues. CDR3 DNA: TGCGCCAGCGCTAATACAGGTGGGGGCCATGAGCAGTTCTTC. It codes for CASANTGGGHEQFF.

This clone is a singleton in its sample. The DNA is left out, because the CDR3 cannot be placed on it with certainty; the CDR3 is given as TCRdb lists it. The chain is built from TRBV27 and TRBJ2-1; the DNA was not used to check the table's D call, TRBD1. CDR1 is MNHEY and CDR2 is SMNVEV in the germline V gene (reference sequence). The CDR3 is 13 residues long, counting both termini. The CDR3 is CASSFGAGNEQFF.

This clone appeared a single time. The rearrangement uses TRBV30 and TRBJ2-3; the match to TRBD2 covers 8 bases. V dropped 5 bases and J dropped 0; count of bases not matched to a gene: 4. The CDR3 totals 14 residues. Germline V gene sequence: CDR1 GTSNPN, CDR2 SVGIG (reference sequence). The CDR3 nucleotides are TGTGCCTGGGGACTAGCTTTTAGCACAGATACGCAGTATTTT. Translated: CAWGLAFSTDTQYF.

The genes are TRBV4-3 and TRBJ2-3, with 9 nucleotides matching TRBD2. Germline-derived CDR1 and CDR2 are LGHNA and YSLEER. There are 15 residues in the CDR3. V lost 3 bases, J lost 2 bases, and 3 bases stayed unmatched. CDR3 DNA sequence: TGCGCCAGCAGCCAGACTAGCGGTCCCACAGATACGCAGTATTTT. Residues: CASSQTSGPTDTQYF.

This sequence joins TRBV7-7 and TRBJ2-7; 7 positions agree with TRBD2. J gave up 2 bases and V 1 base, and 5 bases lay outside the gene matches. The CDR3 loop spans 15 amino acids. CDR1 and CDR2 from the germline V gene are SSHAT and FNYEAQ (reference sequence). The CDR3 DNA follows: TGTGCCAGCAGCTTAGAATCGGGGAGGGCCTACGAGCAGTACTTC. This translates into CASSLESGRAYEQYF.

As concerns this clone: The sample has other DNA sequences that encode this CDR3 too. The rearrangement uses TRBV28 and TRBJ2-7; 11 bases are shared with TRBD1. The germline gives CDR1 MDHEN, CDR2 SYDVKM. V gave up 6 bases and J gave up 2 bases; unmatched junction bases: 6. There are 15 residues in the CDR3. The CDR3 bases are TGTGCCAGCAGACCTCCGGGACAGGGGGCCTACGAGCAGTACTTC. This codes for CASRPPGQGAYEQYF. Together with reference TRBV28 and TRBJ2-7, the CDR3 gives the full variable domain: DVKVTQSSRYLVKRTGEKVFLECVQDMDHENMFWYRQDPGLGLRLIYFSYDVKMKEKGDIPEGYSVSREKKERFSLILESASTNQTSMYLCASRPPGQGAYEQYFGPGTRLTVT.

The chain combines TRBV27 with TRBJ2-3; D call uncertain. Germline assignment: CDR1 MNHEY and CDR2 SMNVEV (reference sequence). This CDR3 is 14 amino acids long. Trimming pared 4 bases from V and 3 bases from J, leaving 11 bases between. The CDR3, as DNA: TGTGCCAGCAGTTGGCTAGAAAGGACAGATACGCAGTATTTT. Protein sequence: CASSWLERTDTQYF.

The gene calls are TRBV7-9 and TRBJ2-3; D is possibly TRBD1 (6 bases). The V end was cut by 7 bases, the J end by 2 bases, with 28 bases between. Germline values: CDR1 SEHNR, CDR2 FQNEAQ (reference sequence). CDR3 length equals 19 residues. The DNA for the CDR3 is TGTGCCAGCACTTTGGCGAGGGGGAGCTCAGAGGGTGCCACAGATACGCAGTATTTT. This codes for CASTLARGSSEGATDTQYF.

This clone appeared once. The J gene is TRBJ2-3, the V gene TRBV7-8; 7 nucleotides align to TRBD2. Trimming cost V 1 base and J 2 bases; bases outside gene matches: 12. The CDR3 is 18 amino acids. Germline assignment: CDR1 SGHVS and CDR2 FQNEAQ. The CDR3 here is CASSLEFETSRPTDTQYF. In nucleotides, the CDR3 is TGTGCCAGCAGCTTAGAATTCGAGACTAGCAGACCCACAGATACGCAGTATTTT. The full variable domain, rest sourced from reference TRBV7-8 and TRBJ2-3, is GAGVSQSPRYKVAKRGQDVALRCDPISGHVSLFWYQQALGQGPEFLTYFQNEAQLDKSGLPSDRFFAERPEGSVSTLKIQRTQQEDSAVYLCASSLEFETSRPTDTQYFGPGTRLTVL.

The chain couples TRBV29-1 to TRBJ1-2, with D perhaps TRBD1 (6 bases). The CDR3 has 12 residues. V was trimmed by 4 bases and J by 3 bases, leaving 9 bases between them. Per the germline V gene, CDR1 is SQVTM and CDR2 is ANQGSEA. In DNA, the CDR3 is TGCAGCGTTGTCGGACAGCACTATGGCTACACCTTC. It codes for CSVVGQHYGYTF.

This chain uses TRBV7-6 with TRBJ2-3; 14 bases are shared with TRBD2. V gave up 3 bases and J gave up 5 bases; unmatched junction bases: 7. The CDR3 has 17 residues. Per germline, CDR1 SGHVS and CDR2 FNYEAQ. The CDR3 reads CASSFLTSGRVLDTQYF. The CDR3 DNA is TGTGCCAGCAGCTTCCTGACTAGCGGGAGGGTTCTAGATACGCAGTATTTT.

A few counts support this clone. The chain recombines TRBV11-2 with TRBJ1-1; D unresolved. The ends were cut back, 5 bases at V and 5 bases at J, with 12 bases in the middle. CDR1 is SGHAT and CDR2 is FQNNGV in the germline V gene. This CDR3 has 13 residues. The CDR3 sequence is CASSVGGGTEAFF. Here the CDR3 DNA reads TGTGCCAGCAGCGTGGGTGGCGGTACTGAAGCTTTCTTT.